This T cell receptor (beta chain) was profiled in a study of beta chain features in type 1 diabetes. General study points: People with Type 1 diabetes carried modestly yet significantly shorter TCRB CDR3s in all four CD4+ subsets.

CDR3 length: 14 residues. The germline CDR1 and CDR2 sequences are SEHNR and FQNEAQ (reference sequence). The V end was cut by 5 bases, the J end by 0 bases, with 9 bases between. This clone was picked up one time. As yet, its antigen is unknown. Since all of the isolated RNA was reverse transcribed, expressed TCRB transcripts were what got sequenced. Generated by immunoSEQ multiplex PCR, the TCRdb table keeps only in-frame clones and is missing some. The repertoire holds 640,000 or so clones, with 11% to 15% as singletons. The sequence derives from a man aged 18-30 years with type 1 diabetes. The chain recombines TRBV7-9 with TRBJ2-3, with D possibly TRBD2 on 5 matching bases. Sequencing used naive CD4+ T cells from blood. The CDR3 is CASSPSGSTDTQYF. In nucleotides, the CDR3 is TGTGCCAGCAGCCCTTCGGGGAGCACAGATACGCAGTATTTT. The whole variable domain, remainder taken from reference TRBV7-9 and TRBJ2-3, is DTGVSQNPRHKITKRGQNVTFRCDPISEHNRLYWYRQTLGQGPEFLTYFQNEAQLEKSRLLSDRFSAERPKGSFSTLEIQRTEQGDSAMYLCASSPSGSTDTQYFGPGTRLTVL.